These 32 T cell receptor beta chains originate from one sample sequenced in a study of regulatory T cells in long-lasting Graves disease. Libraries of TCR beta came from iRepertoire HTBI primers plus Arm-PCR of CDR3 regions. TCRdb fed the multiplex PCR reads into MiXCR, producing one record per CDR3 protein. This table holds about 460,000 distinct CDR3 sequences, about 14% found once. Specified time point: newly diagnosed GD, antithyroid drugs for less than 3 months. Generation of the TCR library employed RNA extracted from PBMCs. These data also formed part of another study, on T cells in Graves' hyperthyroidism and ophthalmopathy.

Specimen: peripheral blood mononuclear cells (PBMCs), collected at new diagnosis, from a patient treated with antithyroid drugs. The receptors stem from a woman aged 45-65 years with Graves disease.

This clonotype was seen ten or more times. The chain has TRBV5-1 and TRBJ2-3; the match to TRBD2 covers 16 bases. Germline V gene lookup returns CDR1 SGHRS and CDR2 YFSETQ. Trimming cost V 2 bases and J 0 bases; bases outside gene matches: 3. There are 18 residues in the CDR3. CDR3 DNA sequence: TGCGCCAGCAGCTTCGGGACTAGCGGGAGGGGAAGCACAGATACGCAGTATTTT. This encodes CASSFGTSGRGSTDTQYF.

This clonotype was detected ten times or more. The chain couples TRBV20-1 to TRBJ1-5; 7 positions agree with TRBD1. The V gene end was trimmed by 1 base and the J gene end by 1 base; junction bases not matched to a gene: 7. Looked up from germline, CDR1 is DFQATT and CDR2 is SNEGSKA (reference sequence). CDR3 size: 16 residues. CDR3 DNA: TGCAGTGCTAGAGCCTCGGGACAGCCCAGCAATCAGCCCCAGCATTTT. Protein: CSARASGQPSNQPQHF.

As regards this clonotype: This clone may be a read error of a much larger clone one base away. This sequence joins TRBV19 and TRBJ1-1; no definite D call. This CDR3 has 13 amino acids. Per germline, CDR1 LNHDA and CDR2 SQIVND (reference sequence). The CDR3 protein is CTSSLRSNTEAFF. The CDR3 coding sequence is TGTACCAGTAGTCTCCGTTCGAACACTGAAGCTTTCTTT.

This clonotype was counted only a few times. CDR3 sequence: CAVLGDMNTGELFF. For the CDR3, the DNA is TGTGCCGTACTCGGGGACATGAACACCGGGGAGCTGTTTTTT. J is TRBJ2-2 and V is TRBV6-1; possibly TRBD1 for D (6 bases). Trimming pared 11 bases from V and 1 base from J, leaving 14 bases between. The CDR3 is 14 residues long. In germline, CDR1 is MNHNS, CDR2 SASEGT.

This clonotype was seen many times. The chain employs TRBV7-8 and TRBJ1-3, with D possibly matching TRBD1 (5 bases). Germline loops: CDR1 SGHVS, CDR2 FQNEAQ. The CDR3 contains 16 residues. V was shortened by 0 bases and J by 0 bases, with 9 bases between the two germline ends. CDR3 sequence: CASSLAAGFSGNTIYF. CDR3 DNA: TGTGCCAGCAGCTTAGCGGCAGGGTTCTCTGGAAACACCATATATTTT. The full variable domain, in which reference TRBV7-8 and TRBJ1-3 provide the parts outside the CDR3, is GAGVSQSPRYKVAKRGQDVALRCDPISGHVSLFWYQQALGQGPEFLTYFQNEAQLDKSGLPSDRFFAERPEGSVSTLKIQRTQQEDSAVYLCASSLAAGFSGNTIYFGEGSWLTVV.

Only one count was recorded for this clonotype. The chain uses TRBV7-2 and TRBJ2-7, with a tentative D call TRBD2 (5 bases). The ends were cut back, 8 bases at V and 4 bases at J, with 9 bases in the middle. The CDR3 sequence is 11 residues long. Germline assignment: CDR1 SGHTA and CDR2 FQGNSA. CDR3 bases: TGTGCCAGCGGAGCGGAGTACGAGCAGTACTTC. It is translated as CASGAEYEQYF.

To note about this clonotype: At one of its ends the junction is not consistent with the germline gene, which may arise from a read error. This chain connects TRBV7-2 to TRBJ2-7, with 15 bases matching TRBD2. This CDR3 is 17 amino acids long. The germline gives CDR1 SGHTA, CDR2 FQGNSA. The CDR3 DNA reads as TGTGCCAGCAGCTCTGGGACTAGCGGGAGGAGCTCCTACGGGCAGTACTTC. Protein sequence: CASSSGTSGRSSYGQYF.

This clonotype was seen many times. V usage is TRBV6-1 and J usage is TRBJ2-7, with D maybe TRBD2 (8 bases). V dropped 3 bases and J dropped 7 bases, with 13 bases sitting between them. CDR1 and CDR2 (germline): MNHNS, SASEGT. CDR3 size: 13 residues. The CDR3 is CASSDRGGQEQYF. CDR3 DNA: TGTGCCAGCAGTGATCGGGGGGGACAGGAGCAGTACTTC.

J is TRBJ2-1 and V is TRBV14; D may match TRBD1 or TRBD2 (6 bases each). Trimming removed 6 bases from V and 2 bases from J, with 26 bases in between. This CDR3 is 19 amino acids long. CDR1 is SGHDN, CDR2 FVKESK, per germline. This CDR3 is CASSPSDLQGMRAYNEQFF. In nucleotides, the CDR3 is TGTGCCAGCAGTCCTAGCGACCTACAGGGAATGAGGGCCTACAATGAGCAGTTCTTC.

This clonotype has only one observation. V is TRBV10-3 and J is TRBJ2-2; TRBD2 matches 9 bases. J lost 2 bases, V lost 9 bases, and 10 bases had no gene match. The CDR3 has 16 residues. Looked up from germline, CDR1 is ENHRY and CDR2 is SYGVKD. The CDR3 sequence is CAMSVTSGTNTGELFF. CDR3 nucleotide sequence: TGTGCCATGTCAGTGACTAGCGGTACCAACACCGGGGAGCTGTTTTTT.

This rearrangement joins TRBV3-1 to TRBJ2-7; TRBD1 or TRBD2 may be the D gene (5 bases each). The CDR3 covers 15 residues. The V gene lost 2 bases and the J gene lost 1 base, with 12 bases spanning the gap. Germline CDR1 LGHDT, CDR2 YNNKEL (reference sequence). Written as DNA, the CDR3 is TGTGCCAGCAGCCAATGGGGGTCCAGGTCCTACGAGCAGTACTTC. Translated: CASSQWGSRSYEQYF.

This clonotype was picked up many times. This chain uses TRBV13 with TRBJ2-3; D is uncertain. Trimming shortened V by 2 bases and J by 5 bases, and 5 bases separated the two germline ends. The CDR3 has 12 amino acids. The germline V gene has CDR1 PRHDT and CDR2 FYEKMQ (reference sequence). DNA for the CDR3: TGTGCCAGCAGCTTAAAGGGAGATACGCAGTATTTT. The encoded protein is CASSLKGDTQYF.

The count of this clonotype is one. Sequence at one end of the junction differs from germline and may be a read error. The CDR3 region is CASSPPGLAGPYEEYF. The CDR3 DNA follows: TGTGCCAGCAGCCCTCCCGGACTAGCGGGCCCCTACGAGGAGTACTTC. This chain joins TRBV3-1 and TRBJ2-7; 11 nucleotides agree with TRBD2. From germline, CDR1 is LGHDT and CDR2 YNNKEL (reference sequence). The CDR3 runs to 16 residues.

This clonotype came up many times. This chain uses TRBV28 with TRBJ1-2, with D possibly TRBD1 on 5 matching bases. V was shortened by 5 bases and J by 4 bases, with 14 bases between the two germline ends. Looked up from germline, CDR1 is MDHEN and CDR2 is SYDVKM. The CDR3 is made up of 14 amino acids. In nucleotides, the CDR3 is TGTGCCAGCAGTACAGACACAGGCCTCTATGGCTACACCTTC. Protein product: CASSTDTGLYGYTF.

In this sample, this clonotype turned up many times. The CDR3 region is CSASPRAGKTDTQYF. The CDR3 DNA follows: TGCAGTGCTAGCCCTCGGGCGGGCAAAACAGATACGCAGTATTTT. This chain links TRBV20-1 with TRBJ2-3; possible D gene TRBD2, 5 bases. CDR3 length: 15 residues. The V gene lost 3 bases and the J gene lost 3 bases, with 16 bases spanning the gap. Germline V gives CDR1 DFQATT, CDR2 SNEGSKA (reference sequence).

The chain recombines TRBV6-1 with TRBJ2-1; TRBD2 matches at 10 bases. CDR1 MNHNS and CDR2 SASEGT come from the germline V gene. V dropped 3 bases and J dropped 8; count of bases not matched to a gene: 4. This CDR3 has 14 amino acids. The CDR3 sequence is CASSDLAGVYEQFF. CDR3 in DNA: TGTGCCAGCAGTGATCTAGCGGGAGTTTATGAGCAGTTCTTC.

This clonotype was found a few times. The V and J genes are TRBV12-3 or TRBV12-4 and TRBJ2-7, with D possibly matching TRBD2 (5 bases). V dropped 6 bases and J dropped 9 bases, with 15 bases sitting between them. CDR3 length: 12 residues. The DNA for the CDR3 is TGTGCCAGCAGACTACGATCGGGGTGGCAGTACTTC. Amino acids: CASRLRSGWQYF.

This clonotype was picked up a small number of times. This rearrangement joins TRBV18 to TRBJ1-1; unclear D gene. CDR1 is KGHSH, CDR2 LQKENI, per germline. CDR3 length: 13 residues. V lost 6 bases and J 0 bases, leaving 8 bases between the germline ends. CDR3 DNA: TGTGCCAGCTCTAGACTCATGAACACTGAAGCTTTCTTT. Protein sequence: CASSRLMNTEAFF. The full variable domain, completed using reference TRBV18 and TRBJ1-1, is NAGVMQNPRHLVRRRGQEARLRCSPMKGHSHVYWYRQLPEEGLKFMVYLQKENIIDESGMPKERFSAEFPKEGPSILRIQQVVRGDSAAYFCASSRLMNTEAFFGQGTRLTVV.

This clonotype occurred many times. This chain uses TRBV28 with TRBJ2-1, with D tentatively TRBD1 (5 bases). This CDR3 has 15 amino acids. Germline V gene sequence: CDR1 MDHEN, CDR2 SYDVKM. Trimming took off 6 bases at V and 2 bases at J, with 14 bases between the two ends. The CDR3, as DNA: TGTGCCAGCAGCATCGACAGTGGTACCTACAATGAGCAGTTCTTC. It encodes CASSIDSGTYNEQFF.

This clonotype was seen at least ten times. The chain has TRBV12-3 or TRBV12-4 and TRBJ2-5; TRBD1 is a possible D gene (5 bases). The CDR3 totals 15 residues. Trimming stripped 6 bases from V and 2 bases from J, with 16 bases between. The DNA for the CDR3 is TGTGCCAGCAGATACAGTGGGGCCGCTCAAGAGACCCAGTACTTC. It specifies CASRYSGAAQETQYF.

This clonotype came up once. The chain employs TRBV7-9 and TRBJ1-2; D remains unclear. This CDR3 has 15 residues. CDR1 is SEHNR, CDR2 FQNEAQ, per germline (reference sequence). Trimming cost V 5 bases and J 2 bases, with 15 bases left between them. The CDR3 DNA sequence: TGTGCCAGCAGCCAAGATCCCGGGATGAACTATGGCTACACCTTC. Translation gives CASSQDPGMNYGYTF.

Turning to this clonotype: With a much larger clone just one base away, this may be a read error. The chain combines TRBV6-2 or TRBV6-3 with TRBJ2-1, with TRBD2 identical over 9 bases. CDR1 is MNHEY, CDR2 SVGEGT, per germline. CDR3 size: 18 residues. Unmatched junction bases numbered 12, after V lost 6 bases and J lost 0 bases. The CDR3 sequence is CASSPGLALKSSYNEQFF. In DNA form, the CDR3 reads TGTGCCAGCAGCCCGGGACTAGCTCTAAAAAGCTCCTACAATGAGCAGTTCTTC.

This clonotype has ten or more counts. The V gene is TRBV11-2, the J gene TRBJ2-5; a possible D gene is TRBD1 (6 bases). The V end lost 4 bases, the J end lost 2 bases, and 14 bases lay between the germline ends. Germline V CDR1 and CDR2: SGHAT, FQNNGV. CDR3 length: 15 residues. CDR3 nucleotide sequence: TGTGCCAGCAGCTGGCGACAGGACATTCAAGAGACCCAGTACTTC. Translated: CASSWRQDIQETQYF.

The CDR3 here is CASSYGRYNEQFF. In nucleotides, the CDR3 is TGTGCCAGCAGTTATGGCCGCTACAATGAGCAGTTCTTC. The chain links TRBV6-2 or TRBV6-3 to TRBJ2-1, with unresolved D. In germline, CDR1 is MNHEY, CDR2 SVGEGT. This CDR3 spans 13 amino acids. The germline V and J ends were trimmed by 3 bases and 3 bases, with 6 bases remaining between them.

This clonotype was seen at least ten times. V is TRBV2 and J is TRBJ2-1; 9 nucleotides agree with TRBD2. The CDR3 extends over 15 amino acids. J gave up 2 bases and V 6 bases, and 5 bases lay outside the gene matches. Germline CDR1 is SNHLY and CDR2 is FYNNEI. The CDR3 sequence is CASRLSGSTYNEQFF. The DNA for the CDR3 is TGTGCCAGCAGGCTTAGCGGGAGTACCTACAATGAGCAGTTCTTC. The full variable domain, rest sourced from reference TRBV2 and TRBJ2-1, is EPEVTQTPSHQVTQMGQEVILRCVPISNHLYFYWYRQILGQKVEFLVSFYNNEISEKSEIFDDQFSVERPDGSNFTLKIRSTKLEDSAMYFCASRLSGSTYNEQFFGPGTRLTVL.

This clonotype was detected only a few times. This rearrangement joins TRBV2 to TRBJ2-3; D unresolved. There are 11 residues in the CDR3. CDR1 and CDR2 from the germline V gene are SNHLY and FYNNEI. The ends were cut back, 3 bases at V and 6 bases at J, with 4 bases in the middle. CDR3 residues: CASSERDTQYF. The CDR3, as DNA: TGTGCCAGCAGTGAGCGGGATACGCAGTATTTT.

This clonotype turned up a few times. The CDR3 DNA reads TGTGCCAGCAGTGATTCACTAGATGCCGGGGAGCTGTTTTTT. Amino acid sequence: CASSDSLDAGELFF. The rearrangement joins TRBV25-1 to TRBJ2-2; perhaps TRBD2 as D (5 bases). The CDR3 is made up of 14 amino acids. The germline V and J ends were trimmed by 3 bases and 6 bases, with 11 bases remaining between them. Germline V gives CDR1 MGHDK, CDR2 SYGVNS.

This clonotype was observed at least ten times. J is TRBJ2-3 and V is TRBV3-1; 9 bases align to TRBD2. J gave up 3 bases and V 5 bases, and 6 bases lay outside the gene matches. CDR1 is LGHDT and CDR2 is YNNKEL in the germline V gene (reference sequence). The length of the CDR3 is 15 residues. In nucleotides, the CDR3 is TGTGCCAGCAGCTTAGCGGGAGAGGGGACAGATACGCAGTATTTT. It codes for CASSLAGEGTDTQYF.

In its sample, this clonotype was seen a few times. The CDR3 loop reads CSVGDRGLGGYTF. CDR3 DNA: TGCAGCGTTGGGGACAGGGGGCTGGGTGGCTACACCTTC. This chain uses TRBV29-1 with TRBJ1-2, with 12 bases matching TRBD1. The junction had 4 bases not matched to a gene; V was cut back by 4 bases and J by 7 bases. The germline gives CDR1 SQVTM, CDR2 ANQGSEA. The CDR3 runs 13 residues. Looking up the rest from reference TRBV29-1 and TRBJ1-2 gives the full variable domain: SAVISQKPSRDICQRGTSLTIQCQVDSQVTMMFWYRQQPGQSLTLIATANQGSEATYESGFVIDKFPISRPNLTFSTLTVSNMSPEDSSIYLCSVGDRGLGGYTFGSGTRLTVV.

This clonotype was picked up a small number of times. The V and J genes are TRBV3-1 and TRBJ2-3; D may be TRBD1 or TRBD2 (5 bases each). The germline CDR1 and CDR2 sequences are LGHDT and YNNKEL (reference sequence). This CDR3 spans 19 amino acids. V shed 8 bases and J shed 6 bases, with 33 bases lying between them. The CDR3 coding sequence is TGTGCCAGCGGAGGTGACGTTAAAGCCGGGACCTCCCCGTGGGATACGCAGTATTTT. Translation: CASGGDVKAGTSPWDTQYF.

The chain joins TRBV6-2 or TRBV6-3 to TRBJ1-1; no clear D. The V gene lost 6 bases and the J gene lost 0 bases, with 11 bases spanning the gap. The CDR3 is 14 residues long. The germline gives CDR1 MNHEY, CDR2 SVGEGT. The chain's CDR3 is CASSEPRMNTEAFF. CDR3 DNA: TGTGCCAGCAGCGAACCTAGGATGAACACTGAAGCTTTCTTT.

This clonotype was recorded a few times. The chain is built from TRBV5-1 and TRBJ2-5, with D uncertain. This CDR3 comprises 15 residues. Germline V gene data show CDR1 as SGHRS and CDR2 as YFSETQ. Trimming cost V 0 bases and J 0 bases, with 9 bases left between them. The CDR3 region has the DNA TGCGCCAGCAGCTTGGCATCCTACAACCAAGAGACCCAGTACTTC. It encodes CASSLASYNQETQYF.